A single T cell receptor beta chain is shown here with its context. Germline V gene data show CDR1 as SGHTA and CDR2 as FQGNSA. The CDR3 is made up of 13 amino acids. Trimming left V 4 bases short and J 7 bases short, with 11 bases between. This specimen belongs to a study of technical replicates of blood from a few donors. Sequencing used immunoSEQ multiplex PCR; TCRdb keeps in-frame clones, though not all of them. The profile shows tens of thousands of clones, 95% to 99% of them singletons. Sequenced sample: T cells isolated from PBMCs. The TCR originated in a human donor in good health. The chain recombines TRBV7-2 with TRBJ2-1; D gene ambiguous. The CDR3 sequence: CASSSLTPNEQFF. CDR3 bases: TGTGCCAGCAGCTCACTGACTCCTAATGAGCAGTTCTTC.